The TCR beta chain under discussion was sequenced for a study of Graves' ophthalmopathy and Graves' hyperthyroidism. Amplification from RNA transcripts yielded the TCR beta CDR3 regions. Amplification began with first-round RT-PCR using HTBI primers, then second-round multiplex PCR was performed. TCRdb re-derived calls from the multiplex PCR reads in MiXCR, one entry per CDR3 protein. Of hundreds of thousands of distinct CDR3 sequences listed, about 21% are singletons. This clonotype was observed at least ten times. The material sequenced was peripheral blood. This receptor was obtained from a young woman with stable Graves' hyperthyroidism.

CDR3 nucleotide sequence: TGTGCCAGCAGCCCTTCCCCCCGCTCTGGGGCCAACGTCCTGACTTTC. This gives the protein CASSPSPRSGANVLTF. The chain carries TRBV4-2 and TRBJ2-6; D gene uncertain. This CDR3 has 16 residues. The ends were cut back, 4 bases at V and 0 bases at J, with 10 bases in the middle. CDR1 is LGHNA and CDR2 is YNFKEQ in the germline V gene.